This TCR beta chain derives from a study of blood T cell repertoires in COVID-19. Study-level background: From the United States, Italy and Spain came samples of acute and convalescent COVID-19. Sample material is recorded as cDNA or gDNA derived from T cells, B-cell-depleted T cells, or PBMCs.

Seattle's enrolled individuals joined amid active infection and were then monitored longitudinally. Trimming removed 0 bases from V and 6 bases from J, with 6 bases in between. This CDR3 comprises 13 residues. Germline V gene sequence: CDR1 SGHRS, CDR2 YFSETQ. Assay used: immunoSEQ multiplex PCR; TCRdb lists only in-frame clones, some missing. Of approximately 160,000 clones listed, more than 75% are singletons. The chain combines TRBV5-1 with TRBJ2-2, with D perhaps TRBD2 (5 bases). This TCR came from a woman in her fifties or sixties with COVID-19, enrolled during active disease. Sequenced material: peripheral blood. The CDR3 protein is CASSLGGSGELFF. The DNA for the CDR3 is TGCGCCAGCAGCTTGGGAGGGTCCGGGGAGCTGTTTTTT.